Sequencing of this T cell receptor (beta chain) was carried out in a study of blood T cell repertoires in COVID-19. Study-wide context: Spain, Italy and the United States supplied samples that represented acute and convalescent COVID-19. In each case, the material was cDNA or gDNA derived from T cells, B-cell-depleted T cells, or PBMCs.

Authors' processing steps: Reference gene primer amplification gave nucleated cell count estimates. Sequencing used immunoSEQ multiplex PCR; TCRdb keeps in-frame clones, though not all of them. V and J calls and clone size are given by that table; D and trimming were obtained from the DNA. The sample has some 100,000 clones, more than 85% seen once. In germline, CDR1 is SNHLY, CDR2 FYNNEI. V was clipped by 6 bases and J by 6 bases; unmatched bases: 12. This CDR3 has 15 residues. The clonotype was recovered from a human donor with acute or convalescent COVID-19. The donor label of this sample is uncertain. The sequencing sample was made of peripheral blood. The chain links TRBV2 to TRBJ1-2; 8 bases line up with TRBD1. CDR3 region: CASRDPGQATDGYTF. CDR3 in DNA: TGTGCCAGCAGAGATCCGGGACAGGCGACGGATGGCTACACCTTC.